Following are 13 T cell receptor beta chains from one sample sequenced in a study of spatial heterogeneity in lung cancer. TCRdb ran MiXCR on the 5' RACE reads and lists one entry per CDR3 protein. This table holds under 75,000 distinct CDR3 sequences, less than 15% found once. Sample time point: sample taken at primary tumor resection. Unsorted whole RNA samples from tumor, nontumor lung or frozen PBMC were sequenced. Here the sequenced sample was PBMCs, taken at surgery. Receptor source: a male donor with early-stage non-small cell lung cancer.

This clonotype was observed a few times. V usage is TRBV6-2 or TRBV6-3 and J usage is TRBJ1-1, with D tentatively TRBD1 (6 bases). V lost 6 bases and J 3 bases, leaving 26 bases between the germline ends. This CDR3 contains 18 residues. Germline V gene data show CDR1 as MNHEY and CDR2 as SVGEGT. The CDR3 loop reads CASSTGAEIIPGDTEAFF. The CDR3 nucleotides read TGTGCCAGCAGCACGGGAGCCGAAATCATTCCAGGGGACACTGAAGCTTTCTTT.

CDR3 coding DNA: TGTGCCAGCAGCCCGATCCCGCCGGATACGCAGTATTTT. This sequence encodes CASSPIPPDTQYF. The V and J genes are TRBV7-2 and TRBJ2-3; D gene unclear. V gave up 5 bases and J gave up 6 bases, with 12 bases separating them. Germline CDR1 SGHTA, CDR2 FQGNSA. The CDR3 has 13 amino acids.

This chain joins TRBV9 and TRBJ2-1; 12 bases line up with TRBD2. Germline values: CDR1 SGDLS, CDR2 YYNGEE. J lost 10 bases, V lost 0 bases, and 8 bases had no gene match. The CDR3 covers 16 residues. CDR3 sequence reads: CASSVGSSGRAVEQFF. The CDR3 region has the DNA TGTGCCAGCAGCGTAGGTTCTAGCGGGAGGGCCGTGGAGCAGTTCTTC.

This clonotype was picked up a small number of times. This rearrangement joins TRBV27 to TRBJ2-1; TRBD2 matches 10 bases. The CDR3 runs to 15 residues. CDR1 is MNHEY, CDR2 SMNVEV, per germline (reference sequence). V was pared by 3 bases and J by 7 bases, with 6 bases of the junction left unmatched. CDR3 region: CASSFLAGVGNEQFF. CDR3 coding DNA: TGTGCCAGCAGTTTCCTAGCGGGAGTCGGAAATGAGCAGTTCTTC.

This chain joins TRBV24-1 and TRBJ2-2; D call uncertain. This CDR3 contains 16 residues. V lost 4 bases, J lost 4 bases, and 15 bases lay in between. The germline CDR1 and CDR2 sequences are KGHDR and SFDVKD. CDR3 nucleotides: TGTGCCACCAGTGACTCCGGACCCATCCCCACCGGGGAGCTGTTTTTT. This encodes CATSDSGPIPTGELFF.

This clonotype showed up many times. CDR3 in amino acids: CASRPALGIETQYF. The CDR3 nucleotides are TGTGCCAGCAGACCAGCACTAGGGATCGAGACCCAGTACTTC. This chain links TRBV5-4 with TRBJ2-5; weak D call: TRBD2 (5 bases). V lost 5 bases and J 5 bases, leaving 16 bases between the germline ends. Germline V CDR1 and CDR2: SGHNT, YYREEE (reference sequence). CDR3 length: 14 amino acids.

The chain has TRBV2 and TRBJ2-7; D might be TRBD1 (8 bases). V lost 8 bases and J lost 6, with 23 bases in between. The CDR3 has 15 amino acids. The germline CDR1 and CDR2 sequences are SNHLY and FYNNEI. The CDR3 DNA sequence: TGTGCCAGCGGGGGACAGGCGGGAGTGGGTCTCGAGCAGTACTTC. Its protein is CASGGQAGVGLEQYF.

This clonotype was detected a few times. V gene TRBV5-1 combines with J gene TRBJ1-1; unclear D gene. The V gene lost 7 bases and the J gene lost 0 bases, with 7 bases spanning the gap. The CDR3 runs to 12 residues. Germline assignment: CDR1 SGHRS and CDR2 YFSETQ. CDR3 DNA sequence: TGCGCCAGCGGACCTTTGAACACTGAAGCTTTCTTT. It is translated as CASGPLNTEAFF.

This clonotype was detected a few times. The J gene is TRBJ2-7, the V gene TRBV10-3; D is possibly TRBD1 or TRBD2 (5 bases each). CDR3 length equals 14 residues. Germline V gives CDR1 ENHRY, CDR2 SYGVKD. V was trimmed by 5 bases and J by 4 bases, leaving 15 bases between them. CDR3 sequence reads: CAISKPGTTYEQYF. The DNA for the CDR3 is TGTGCCATCAGTAAACCCGGGACCACGTACGAGCAGTACTTC.

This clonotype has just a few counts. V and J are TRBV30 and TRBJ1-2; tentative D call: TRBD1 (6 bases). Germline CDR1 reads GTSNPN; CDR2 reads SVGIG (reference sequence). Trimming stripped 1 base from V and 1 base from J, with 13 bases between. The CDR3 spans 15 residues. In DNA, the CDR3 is TGTGCCTGGAGTGCAAACAGGGCTCTTAACTATGGCTACACCTTC. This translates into CAWSANRALNYGYTF.

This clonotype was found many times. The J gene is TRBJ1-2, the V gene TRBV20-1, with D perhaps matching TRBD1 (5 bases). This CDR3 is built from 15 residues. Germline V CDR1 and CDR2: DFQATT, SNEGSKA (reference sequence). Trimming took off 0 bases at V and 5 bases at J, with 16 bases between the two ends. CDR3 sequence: CSARDQTGVGYGYTF. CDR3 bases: TGCAGTGCTAGAGATCAGACGGGGGTAGGATATGGCTACACCTTC.

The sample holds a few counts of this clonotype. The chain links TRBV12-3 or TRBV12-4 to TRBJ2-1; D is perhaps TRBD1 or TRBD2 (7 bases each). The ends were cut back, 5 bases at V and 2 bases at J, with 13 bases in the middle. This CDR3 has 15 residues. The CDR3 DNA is TGTGCCAGCAGTCCCAGGGGGGGAGCCTACAATGAGCAGTTCTTC. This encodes CASSPRGGAYNEQFF.

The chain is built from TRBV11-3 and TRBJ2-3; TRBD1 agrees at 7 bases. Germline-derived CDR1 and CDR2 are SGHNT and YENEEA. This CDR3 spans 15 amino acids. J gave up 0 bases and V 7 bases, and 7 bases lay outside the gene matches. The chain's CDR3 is CASKRQGTSTDTQYF. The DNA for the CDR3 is TGTGCCAGCAAACGACAGGGAACCAGCACAGATACGCAGTATTTT. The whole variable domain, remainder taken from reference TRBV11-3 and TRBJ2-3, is EAGVVQSPRYKIIEKKQPVAFWCNPISGHNTLYWYLQNLGQGPELLIRYENEEAVDDSQLPKDRFSAERLKGVDSTLKIQPAELGDSAVYLCASKRQGTSTDTQYFGPGTRLTVL.